The source of this T cell receptor beta chain is a study of T cells after yellow fever vaccination. Overall study context: Any fraction with a low cell number was prepared using SMART-Seq v4 Ultra Low Input. Points from the study as a whole: Most primary-vaccination clones recurred post-booster (roughly 96% CD4, more than 85% CD8). The secondary response was weaker but peaked faster, day 5 versus 15.

This CDR3 is 14 amino acids long. The ends lost 5 bases at V and 5 bases at J; junction bases unmatched: 7. Germline CDR1 is DFQATT and CDR2 is SNEGSKA (reference sequence). Template switching with 5'RACE generated the TCR cDNA and added a universal primer site and UMIs. TCRdb reprocessed the 5' RACE reads via MiXCR and lists one record per CDR3 protein. The table lists some 420,000 distinct CDR3 sequences, about 17% of them singletons. This clonotype was found a few times. Its antigen remains unidentified. The chain couples TRBV20-1 to TRBJ2-2; TRBD1 aligns across 8 bases. The sequence was collected from a man aged 18 to 30 who received the YFV17D yellow fever vaccine. The material was PBMCs, obtained before the yellow fever booster vaccination. The CDR3 region has the DNA TGCAGTGCTCTCTGGACAGGGAGGACCGGGGAGCTGTTTTTT. Its translation is CSALWTGRTGELFF.